This T cell receptor beta chain was obtained from a study of blood T cell repertoires in COVID-19. Recruits, aged roughly 18 to 100 years, lived in approximately 26 US areas. Participant-given clinical history determined each cohort assignment. Resolution of symptoms, clearance, or two negative PCRs was present in recovered Cohort 3 donors. Per the original data handling: Estimates of nucleated cell counts were drawn from the amplification of reference gene primers. Libraries were prepared by immunoSEQ multiplex PCR; TCRdb keeps only in-frame clonotypes and omits some of them. The DNA gave D and trimming, while V, J and clone size come from that table. The data hold 150,000 to 200,000 clones, with more than 65% observed a single time. The sample comprised PBMCs or T cells enriched from blood (not recorded which). The sequence came from a man aged 45-65 years who had recovered from COVID-19.

The CDR3 coding sequence is TGTGCCAGCGCAAAGGGACAGGCTTCCTACGAGCAGTACTTC. Protein: CASAKGQASYEQYF. The genes are TRBV3-1 (or the pseudogene TRBV3-2) and TRBJ2-7; 8 nucleotides align to TRBD1. Germline loops: CDR1 LGHDT, CDR2 YNNKEL (reference sequence). The CDR3 spans 14 residues. With 8 bases clipped from V and 1 base from J, the junction kept 7 bases outside the gene matches.